The 31 T cell receptor beta chains presented below share a single source sample, sequenced in a study of shared clonotypes between healthy human individuals. Here immunoSEQ multiplex PCR was the method, and the copy in TCRdb shows in-frame clones only, minus some. The sample includes 400,000 to 600,000 clones, roughly 95% seen only once; the top ten take around 0.067%. Sequencing input: naive CD4+ T cells sorted from blood. Subset indicated: CD45RA+ positively selected. These receptors all come from a woman in her twenties or thirties in good health.

The chain is built from TRBV5-1 and TRBJ1-3; weak D call: TRBD1 (5 bases). Deletions cut 4 bases from V and 7 bases from J, with 15 bases between. CDR3 size: 14 residues. Per the germline V gene, CDR1 is SGHRS and CDR2 is YFSETQ. Here the CDR3 reads CASSHPQGWNTIYF. Written as DNA, the CDR3 is TGCGCCAGCAGCCACCCTCAGGGATGGAACACCATATATTTT.

The rearrangement joins TRBV7-9 to TRBJ1-5, with D unclear. Trimming stripped 5 bases from V and 1 base from J, with 12 bases between. The CDR3 spans 15 residues. Germline V lookup: CDR1 SEHNR, CDR2 FQNEAQ (reference sequence). CDR3: CASSTSGLSNQPQHF. Here the CDR3 DNA reads TGTGCCAGCAGCACGTCGGGTTTGAGCAATCAGCCCCAGCATTTT. Based on the CDR3 plus reference TRBV7-9 and TRBJ1-5, the full variable domain is DTGVSQNPRHKITKRGQNVTFRCDPISEHNRLYWYRQTLGQGPEFLTYFQNEAQLEKSRLLSDRFSAERPKGSFSTLEIQRTEQGDSAMYLCASSTSGLSNQPQHFGDGTRLSIL.

The rearrangement uses TRBV5-4 and TRBJ2-7; D is unresolved. V was shortened by 0 bases and J by 3 bases, with 7 bases between the two germline ends. Germline V CDR1 and CDR2: SGHNT, YYREEE (reference sequence). The CDR3 totals 13 residues. The CDR3 loop is CASSLGRNYEQYF. In DNA, the CDR3 is TGTGCCAGCAGCTTGGGACGGAACTACGAGCAGTACTTC.

V and J are TRBV6-6 and TRBJ2-5; tentatively, D is TRBD1 (6 bases). The J call could be wrong; TRBJ2-7 is a better fit for the DNA end. The CDR3 is made up of 14 amino acids. Germline V gene lookup returns CDR1 MNHNY and CDR2 SVGAGI (reference sequence). CDR3 region: CASRKGWDNYEQYF. As DNA, the CDR3 is TGTGCCAGCAGGAAGGGATGGGACAACTACGAGCAGTACTTC.

The gene calls are TRBV11-3 and TRBJ2-7; tentative D call: TRBD1 (5 bases). The V gene's germline CDR1 is SGHNT and CDR2 YENEEA. V gave up 1 base and J gave up 7 bases, with 20 bases separating them. The CDR3 spans 16 residues. In DNA form, the CDR3 reads TGTGCCAGCAGCTTAGCGATCCAACGCCTGGGGCAAGAGCAGTACTTC. Protein: CASSLAIQRLGQEQYF.

V and J are TRBV30 and TRBJ1-1, with unresolved D. Per germline, CDR1 GTSNPN and CDR2 SVGIG (reference sequence). The CDR3 totals 13 residues. Trimming removed 2 bases at V and 2 bases at J, with 9 bases between. The DNA for the CDR3 is TGTGCCTGGAGTCTGGGCAGTAACACTGAAGCTTTCTTT. Translating it yields CAWSLGSNTEAFF.

CDR3 in amino acids: CSVGGQGKYEQYF. As DNA, the CDR3 is TGCAGCGTTGGCGGACAGGGGAAATACGAGCAGTACTTC. The rearrangement uses TRBV29-1 and TRBJ2-7, with 9 bases that match TRBD1. With V trimmed by 4 bases and J by 4 bases, 5 bases remained unmatched. The CDR3 is 13 residues long. Germline V gene data show CDR1 as SQVTM and CDR2 as ANQGSEA.

This clone has a handful of counts. This chain links TRBV6-5 with TRBJ2-2; D remains ambiguous. CDR3 length equals 13 residues. The V and J ends lost 0 bases and 7 bases respectively, with 6 bases between them. The germline gives CDR1 MNHEY, CDR2 SVGAGI. CDR3 amino acids: CASSYSLRGELFF. CDR3 bases: TGTGCCAGCAGTTACTCGCTTCGCGGGGAGCTGTTTTTT.

The rearrangement uses TRBV2 and TRBJ1-3; D is unresolved. V was pared by 8 bases and J by 0 bases, with 8 bases between. Germline V gives CDR1 SNHLY, CDR2 FYNNEI. The CDR3 has 13 amino acids. CDR3 in DNA: TGTGCCAGCTCCGGGTACTCTGGAAACACCATATATTTT. Protein: CASSGYSGNTIYF.

This chain joins TRBV7-2 and TRBJ2-3; 14 bases line up with TRBD2. Germline V gene lookup returns CDR1 SGHTA and CDR2 FQGNSA. The CDR3 has 18 amino acids. V gave up 5 bases and J gave up 9 bases; unmatched junction bases: 16. The CDR3: CASSPGTSGSHPRRTQYF. Written as DNA, the CDR3 is TGTGCCAGCAGCCCCGGGACTAGCGGGAGCCACCCGCGTAGAACGCAGTATTTT. Drawing the rest from reference TRBV7-2 and TRBJ2-3, the complete variable domain is GAGVSQSPSNKVTEKGKDVELRCDPISGHTALYWYRQSLGQGLEFLIYFQGNSAPDKSGLPSDRFSAERTGGSVSTLTIQRTQQEDSAVYLCASSPGTSGSHPRRTQYFGPGTRLTVL.

The chain has TRBV28 and TRBJ1-2, with D perhaps TRBD1 (5 bases). Germline CDR1 is MDHEN and CDR2 is SYDVKM. The CDR3 contains 15 residues. The V and J ends lost 4 bases and 3 bases respectively, with 15 bases between them. In DNA form, the CDR3 reads TGTGCCAGCAGTTCCCTTGGGGCAGGGCACTATGGCTACACCTTC. Translating it yields CASSSLGAGHYGYTF.

This clone appeared a single time. The CDR3 reads CASSYSRGYEKLFF. The CDR3 bases are TGTGCCAGCAGTTACTCGAGGGGGTACGAAAAACTGTTTTTT. The chain joins TRBV6-6 to TRBJ1-4; maybe TRBD1 (6 bases). Trimming left V 0 bases short and J 8 bases short, with 10 bases between. CDR1 is MNHNY and CDR2 is SVGAGI in the germline V gene (reference sequence). The CDR3 loop spans 14 amino acids.

The V and J genes are TRBV2 and TRBJ2-7; 9 positions agree with TRBD1. Germline V gives CDR1 SNHLY, CDR2 FYNNEI. This CDR3 is 16 amino acids long. Trimming took 4 bases from V and 0 from J; bases not matched to a gene: 7. The CDR3, as DNA: TGTGCCAGCAGTGGGGGACAGGGCAAGAACTCCTACGAGCAGTACTTC. Translated: CASSGGQGKNSYEQYF.

The chain is built from TRBV28 and TRBJ2-1; 7 positions match TRBD1. The CDR3 contains 20 residues. Trimming at V came to 6 bases and at J to 4 bases, leaving 24 bases not matched to a gene. The germline gives CDR1 MDHEN, CDR2 SYDVKM. The CDR3 sequence is CASSAWTGRNSLSTYNEQFF. The DNA of the CDR3 is TGTGCCAGCAGCGCTTGGACAGGACGAAATTCTTTATCGACTTACAATGAGCAGTTCTTC.

The CDR3 DNA reads as TGTGCCAGCAGCCCCGAAAAGGACAGGGGGTACGAAAAACTGTTTTTT. Translation gives CASSPEKDRGYEKLFF. The chain uses TRBV28 and TRBJ1-4; 10 nucleotides match TRBD1. CDR3 length equals 16 residues. V dropped 6 bases and J dropped 8; count of bases not matched to a gene: 12. CDR1 is MDHEN and CDR2 is SYDVKM in the germline V gene.

The rearrangement joins TRBV6-5 to TRBJ1-4; 11 bases match TRBD1. CDR1 is MNHEY and CDR2 is SVGAGI in the germline V gene. The CDR3 has 15 amino acids. The junction had 10 bases not matched to a gene; V was cut back by 10 bases and J by 6 bases. The CDR3 DNA sequence: TGTGCCACCAAGGACAGGGGGCAGGATGATGAAAAACTGTTTTTT. Translating gives CATKDRGQDDEKLFF.

The chain has TRBV19 and TRBJ2-3, with no clear D. CDR3 length equals 14 residues. Germline V gene data show CDR1 as LNHDA and CDR2 as SQIVND (reference sequence). V was clipped by 3 bases and J by 4 bases, with 11 bases between them. CDR3: CASSIGQYPDTQYF. In DNA, the CDR3 is TGTGCCAGTAGTATTGGTCAGTACCCAGATACGCAGTATTTT.

The chain links TRBV5-8 to TRBJ2-1; 10 nucleotides line up with TRBD2. Looked up from germline, CDR1 is SGHTS and CDR2 is YDEGEE. The CDR3 contains 15 residues. J gave up 10 bases and V 4 bases, and 11 bases lay outside the gene matches. The CDR3 loop reads CASSLGLAARWEQFF. DNA of the CDR3: TGTGCCAGCAGCCTAGGACTAGCGGCGCGTTGGGAGCAGTTCTTC. Full variable domain (outside the CDR3, taken from reference TRBV5-8 and TRBJ2-1): EAGVTQSPTHLIKTRGQQATLRCSPISGHTSVYWYQQALGLGLQFLLWYDEGEERNRGNFPPRFSGRQFPNYSSELNVNALELEDSALYLCASSLGLAARWEQFFGPGTRLTVL.

V and J are TRBV6-5 and TRBJ2-1; 8 bases match TRBD2. The V gene's germline CDR1 is MNHEY and CDR2 SVGAGI. This CDR3 region has 13 residues. V lost 8 bases, J lost 8 bases, and 8 bases stayed unmatched. The CDR3: CASGSGRVDEQFF. CDR3 in DNA: TGTGCCAGCGGAAGCGGGAGAGTCGATGAGCAGTTCTTC.

The chain uses TRBV5-4 and TRBJ2-5, with 10 nucleotides matching TRBD1. The V gene end was trimmed by 4 bases and the J gene end by 5 bases; junction bases not matched to a gene: 8. Germline CDR1 SGHNT, CDR2 YYREEE (reference sequence). This CDR3 is built from 15 residues. The CDR3 DNA reads as TGTGCCAGCAGCCTCTGGGACAGGGGAGGGGAGACCCAGTACTTC. Translated: CASSLWDRGGETQYF.

This chain uses TRBV28 with TRBJ2-7; the D gene is possibly TRBD1 (6 bases). This CDR3 is 14 amino acids long. Trimming cost V 4 bases and J 3 bases, with 13 bases left between them. Germline-derived CDR1 and CDR2 are MDHEN and SYDVKM. The CDR3 nucleotides read TGTGCCAGCAGTTCAGCGCAGGGACACTACGAGCAGTACTTC. Its translation is CASSSAQGHYEQYF.

The chain links TRBV6-5 to TRBJ1-1; D is unclear. CDR3 length: 11 residues. Trimming cost V 2 bases and J 7 bases, with 5 bases left between them. Per the germline V gene, CDR1 is MNHEY and CDR2 is SVGAGI. The CDR3 is CASSYSIEAFF. CDR3 in DNA: TGTGCCAGCAGTTACAGTATTGAAGCTTTCTTT.

The chain carries TRBV7-8 and TRBJ2-1, with 11 positions matching TRBD1. Trimming cost V 5 bases and J 7 bases; bases outside gene matches: 10. Germline loops: CDR1 SGHVS, CDR2 FQNEAQ. The CDR3 loop spans 16 amino acids. The CDR3 sequence: CASSGHRTGGKNEQFF. CDR3 nucleotides: TGTGCCAGCAGCGGCCACAGGACAGGGGGCAAGAATGAGCAGTTCTTC.

Turning to this clone: The same CDR3 can be traced to other DNA sequences in this sample. The chain recombines TRBV18 with TRBJ2-2; D is unclear. Germline assignment: CDR1 KGHSH and CDR2 LQKENI. V lost 3 bases to trimming and J lost 5 bases, with 4 bases between them. The CDR3 extends over 12 amino acids. The DNA for the CDR3 is TGTGCCAGCTCACCTACTACCGGGGAGCTGTTTTTT. It specifies CASSPTTGELFF.

V is TRBV9 and J is TRBJ1-2; D uncertain. The CDR3 sequence is 14 residues long. V lost 0 bases to trimming and J lost 4 bases, with 10 bases between them. The V gene's germline CDR1 is SGDLS and CDR2 YYNGEE. The CDR3 is CASSVGEGSYGYTF. The CDR3 DNA is TGTGCCAGCAGCGTAGGGGAAGGAAGCTATGGCTACACCTTC.

V and J are TRBV7-6 and TRBJ1-2; maybe TRBD1 (6 bases). The V gene's germline CDR1 is SGHVS and CDR2 FNYEAQ. V gave up 1 base and J gave up 8 bases, with 14 bases separating them. This CDR3 spans 14 amino acids. Written as DNA, the CDR3 is TGTGCCAGCAGCTTAGGGCCGGGACAAGGGGGCTACACCTTC. Its protein product is CASSLGPGQGGYTF.

This clone was recorded only once. The chain employs TRBV18 and TRBJ2-5; a weak D match, TRBD1 (5 bases). CDR1 and CDR2 (germline): KGHSH, LQKENI. This CDR3 spans 15 amino acids. Trimming shortened V by 3 bases and J by 6 bases, and 17 bases separated the two germline ends. The CDR3 here is CASSPVDSTLKTQYF. The DNA for the CDR3 is TGTGCCAGCTCACCGGTCGACAGTACCTTAAAGACCCAGTACTTC. Together with reference TRBV18 and TRBJ2-5, the CDR3 gives the full variable domain: NAGVMQNPRHLVRRRGQEARLRCSPMKGHSHVYWYRQLPEEGLKFMVYLQKENIIDESGMPKERFSAEFPKEGPSILRIQQVVRGDSAAYFCASSPVDSTLKTQYFGPGTRLLVL.

The chain employs TRBV5-4 and TRBJ2-7, with 7 bases aligning to TRBD1. The V gene's germline CDR1 is SGHNT and CDR2 YYREEE (reference sequence). Trimming cost V 6 bases and J 0 bases; bases outside gene matches: 9. The length of the CDR3 is 15 residues. CDR3 loop: CASTSGTASSYEQYF. The CDR3 coding sequence is TGTGCCAGCACCTCCGGGACAGCCAGCTCCTACGAGCAGTACTTC.

This clone was counted a single time. The chain is built from TRBV4-1 and TRBJ2-7, with TRBD1 matching over 10 bases. V gave up 0 bases and J gave up 4 bases; unmatched junction bases: 3. The CDR3 covers 15 residues. Germline V gives CDR1 MGHRA, CDR2 YSYEKL. The CDR3 protein is CASSQEGQGRYEQYF. The CDR3 DNA follows: TGCGCCAGCAGCCAAGAGGGACAGGGGAGGTACGAGCAGTACTTC.

This chain uses TRBV7-6 with TRBJ1-1; no firm D call. Germline V gives CDR1 SGHVS, CDR2 FNYEAQ. CDR3 length: 13 amino acids. The germline V and J ends were trimmed by 1 base and 2 bases, with 5 bases remaining between them. CDR3 in DNA: TGTGCCAGCAGCTTAGGCTCAAACACTGAAGCTTTCTTT. Its translation: CASSLGSNTEAFF.

The rearrangement links TRBV30 to TRBJ2-7; 10 positions match TRBD1. The CDR3 totals 14 residues. Looked up from germline, CDR1 is GTSNPN and CDR2 is SVGIG (reference sequence). V lost 3 bases to trimming and J lost 2 bases; unmatched junction nucleotides: 4. In DNA, the CDR3 is TGTGCCTGGAGGGACGACAGGGGGCCCTACGAGCAGTACTTC. It translates to CAWRDDRGPYEQYF.